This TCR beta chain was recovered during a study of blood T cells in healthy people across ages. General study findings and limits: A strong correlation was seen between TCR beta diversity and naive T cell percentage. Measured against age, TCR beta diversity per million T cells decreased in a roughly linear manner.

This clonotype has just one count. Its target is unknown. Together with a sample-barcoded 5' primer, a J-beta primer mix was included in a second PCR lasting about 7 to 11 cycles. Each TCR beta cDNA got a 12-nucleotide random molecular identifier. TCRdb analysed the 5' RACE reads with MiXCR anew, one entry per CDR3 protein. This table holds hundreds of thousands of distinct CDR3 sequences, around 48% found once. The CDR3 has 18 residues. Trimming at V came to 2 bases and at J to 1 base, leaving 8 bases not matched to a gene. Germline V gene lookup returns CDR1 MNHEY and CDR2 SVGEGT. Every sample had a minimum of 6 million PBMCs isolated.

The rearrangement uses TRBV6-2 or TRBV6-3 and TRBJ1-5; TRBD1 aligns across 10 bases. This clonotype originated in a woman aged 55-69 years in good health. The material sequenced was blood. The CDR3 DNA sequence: TGTGCCAGCAGTTACCTCAGGGACAGGGGCGAGAGCAATCAGCCCCAGCATTTT. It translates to CASSYLRDRGESNQPQHF.